This T cell receptor beta chain was sequenced for a study of T and B cells in COVID-19 patients. Study information: COVID-19 patients gave peripheral blood either during active infection or after recovery. Of roughly 22 active-infection patients, 12 were critically ill with mechanical ventilation or extracorporeal membrane oxygenation. General study points: CD4+, regulatory T cell, CD8+ and sorted SARS-CoV-2-responsive or tetramer+ T cells were not yet sequenced.

This clonotype is medium-sized in the sample. Its antigen is unknown. TRB was amplified from around 230-520 ng of blood genomic DNA. Per the germline V gene, CDR1 is LNHDA and CDR2 is SQIVND (reference sequence). The CDR3 has 16 amino acids. With 0 bases removed from V and 4 bases from J, the gap between germline ends came to 13 bases. TRB rearrangements were amplified by multiplex PCR with BIOMED2 TRB-A/B primers. TCRdb ran MiXCR on the multiplex PCR reads and lists one entry per CDR3 protein. The data show fewer than 8,500 distinct CDR3 sequences, over 25% seen once. The gene calls are TRBV19 and TRBJ2-1; D might be TRBD1 (5 bases). Sequencing input: blood. The clonotype comes from a human donor with active COVID-19. CDR3 nucleotides: TGTGCCAGTAGTATAGATCGCCAGGGCGTATACAATGAGCAGTTCTTC. This gives the protein CASSIDRQGVYNEQFF.